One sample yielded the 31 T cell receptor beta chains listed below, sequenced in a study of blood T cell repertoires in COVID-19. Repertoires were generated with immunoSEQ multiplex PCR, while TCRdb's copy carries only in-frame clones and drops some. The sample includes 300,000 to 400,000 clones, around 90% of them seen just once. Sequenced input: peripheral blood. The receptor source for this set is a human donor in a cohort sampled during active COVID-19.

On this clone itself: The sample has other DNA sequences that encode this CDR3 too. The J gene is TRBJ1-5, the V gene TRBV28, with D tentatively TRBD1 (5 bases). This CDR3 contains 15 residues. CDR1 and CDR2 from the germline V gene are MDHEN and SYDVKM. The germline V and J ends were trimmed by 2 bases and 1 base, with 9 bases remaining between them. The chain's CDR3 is CASSLGGDSNQPQHF. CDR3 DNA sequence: TGTGCCAGCAGTTTAGGCGGGGACAGCAATCAGCCCCAGCATTTT.

The CDR3: CASSPTYTEAFF. The CDR3, as DNA: TGTGCCAGCAGTCCCACTTACACTGAAGCTTTCTTT. This chain connects TRBV28 to TRBJ1-1, with D unresolved. Germline CDR1 and CDR2: MDHEN and SYDVKM. The CDR3 contains 12 residues. The V end lost 5 bases, the J end lost 3 bases, and 7 bases lay between the germline ends.

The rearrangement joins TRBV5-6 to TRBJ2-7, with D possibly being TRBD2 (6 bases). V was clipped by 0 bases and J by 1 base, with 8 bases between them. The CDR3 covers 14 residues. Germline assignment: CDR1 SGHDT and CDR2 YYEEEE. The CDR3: CASSLVGRSYEQYF. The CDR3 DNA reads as TGTGCCAGCAGCTTGGTGGGGAGGTCCTACGAGCAGTACTTC.

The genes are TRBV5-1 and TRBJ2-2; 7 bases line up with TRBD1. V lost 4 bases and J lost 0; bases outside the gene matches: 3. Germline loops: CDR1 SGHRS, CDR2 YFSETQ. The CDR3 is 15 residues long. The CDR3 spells CASSPGQANTGELFF. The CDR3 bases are TGCGCCAGCAGCCCAGGACAGGCGAACACCGGGGAGCTGTTTTTT.

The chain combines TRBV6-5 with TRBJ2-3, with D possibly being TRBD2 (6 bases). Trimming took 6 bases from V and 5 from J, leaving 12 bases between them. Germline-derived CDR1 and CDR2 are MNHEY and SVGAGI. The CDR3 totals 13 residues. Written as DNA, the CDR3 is TGTGCCAGCAGACGCTGGCGGGAAGATACGCAGTATTTT. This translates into CASRRWREDTQYF.

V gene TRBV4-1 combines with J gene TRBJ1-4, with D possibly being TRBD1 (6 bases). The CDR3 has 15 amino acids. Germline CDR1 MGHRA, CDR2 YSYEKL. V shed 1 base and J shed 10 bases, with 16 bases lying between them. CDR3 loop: CASSQGQGTEGKLFF. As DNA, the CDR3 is TGCGCCAGCAGCCAAGGCCAGGGGACGGAAGGAAAACTGTTTTTT.

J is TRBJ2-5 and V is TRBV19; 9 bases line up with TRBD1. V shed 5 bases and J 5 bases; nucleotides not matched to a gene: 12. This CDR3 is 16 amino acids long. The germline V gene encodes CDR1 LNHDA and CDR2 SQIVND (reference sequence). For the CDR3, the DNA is TGTGCCAGTAGTTCTAACCCGGGACAGGGAGGGGAGACCCAGTACTTC. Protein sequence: CASSSNPGQGGETQYF.

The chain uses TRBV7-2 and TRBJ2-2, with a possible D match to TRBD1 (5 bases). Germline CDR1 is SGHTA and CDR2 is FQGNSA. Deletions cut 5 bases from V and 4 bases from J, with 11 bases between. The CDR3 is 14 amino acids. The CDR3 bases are TGTGCCAGCAGCCTCTGGGGCGGCACCGGGGAGCTGTTTTTT. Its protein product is CASSLWGGTGELFF.

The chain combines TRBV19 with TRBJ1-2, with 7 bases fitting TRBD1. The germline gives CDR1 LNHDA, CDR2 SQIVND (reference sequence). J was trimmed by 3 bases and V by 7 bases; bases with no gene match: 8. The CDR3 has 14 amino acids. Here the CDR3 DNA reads TGTGCCAGTACCACCCGCGGACAGGACTATGGCTACACCTTC. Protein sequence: CASTTRGQDYGYTF.

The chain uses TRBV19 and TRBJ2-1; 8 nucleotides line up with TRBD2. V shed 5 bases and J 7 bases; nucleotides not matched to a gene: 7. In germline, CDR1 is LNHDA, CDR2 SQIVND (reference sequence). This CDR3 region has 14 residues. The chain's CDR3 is CASSVTSVWNEQFF. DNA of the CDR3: TGTGCCAGTAGTGTGACTAGCGTGTGGAATGAGCAGTTCTTC.

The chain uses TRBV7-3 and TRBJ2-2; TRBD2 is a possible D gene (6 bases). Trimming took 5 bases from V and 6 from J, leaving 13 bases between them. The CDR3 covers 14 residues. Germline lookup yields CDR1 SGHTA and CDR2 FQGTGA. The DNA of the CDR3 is TGTGCCAGCAGCCTCCTCCGGGAGTCCGGGGAGCTGTTTTTT. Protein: CASSLLRESGELFF.

This chain's CDR3 is CASSPPRPVAGSEQFF. Here the CDR3 DNA reads TGTGCCAGCAGCCCCCCGAGGCCGGTGGCGGGCTCCGAGCAGTTCTTC. The rearrangement joins TRBV7-2 to TRBJ2-1; TRBD2 is a possible D gene (5 bases). V was trimmed by 5 bases and J by 10 bases, leaving 24 bases between them. The germline V gene has CDR1 SGHTA and CDR2 FQGNSA. The CDR3 contains 16 residues.

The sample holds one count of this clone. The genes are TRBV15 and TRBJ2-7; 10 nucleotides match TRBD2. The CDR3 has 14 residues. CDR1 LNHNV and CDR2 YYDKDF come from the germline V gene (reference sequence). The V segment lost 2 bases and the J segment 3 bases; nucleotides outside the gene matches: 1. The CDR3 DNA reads TGTGCCACCAGCAGACTAGCGGGAGACTACGAGCAGTACTTC. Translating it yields CATSRLAGDYEQYF.

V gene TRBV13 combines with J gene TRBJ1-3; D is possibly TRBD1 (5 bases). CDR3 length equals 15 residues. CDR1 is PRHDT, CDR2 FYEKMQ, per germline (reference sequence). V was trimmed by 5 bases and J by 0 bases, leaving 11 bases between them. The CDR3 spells CASSPLGRSGNTIYF. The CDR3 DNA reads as TGTGCCAGCAGCCCCCTGGGGCGCTCTGGAAACACCATATATTTT.

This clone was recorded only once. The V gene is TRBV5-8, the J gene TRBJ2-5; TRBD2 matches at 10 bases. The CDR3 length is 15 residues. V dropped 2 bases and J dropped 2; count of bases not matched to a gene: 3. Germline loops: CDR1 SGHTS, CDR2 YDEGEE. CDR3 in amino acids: CASSFGTSAQETQYF. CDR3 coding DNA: TGTGCCAGCAGCTTTGGGACTAGCGCACAAGAGACCCAGTACTTC.

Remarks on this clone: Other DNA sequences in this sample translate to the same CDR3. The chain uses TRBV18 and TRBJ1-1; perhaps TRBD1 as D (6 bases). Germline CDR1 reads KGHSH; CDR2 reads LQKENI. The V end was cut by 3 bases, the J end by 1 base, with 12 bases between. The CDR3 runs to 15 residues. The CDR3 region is CASSPLQGRNTEAFF. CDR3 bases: TGTGCCAGCTCACCCCTACAGGGTAGGAACACTGAAGCTTTCTTT. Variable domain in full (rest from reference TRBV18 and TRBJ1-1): NAGVMQNPRHLVRRRGQEARLRCSPMKGHSHVYWYRQLPEEGLKFMVYLQKENIIDESGMPKERFSAEFPKEGPSILRIQQVVRGDSAAYFCASSPLQGRNTEAFFGQGTRLTVV.

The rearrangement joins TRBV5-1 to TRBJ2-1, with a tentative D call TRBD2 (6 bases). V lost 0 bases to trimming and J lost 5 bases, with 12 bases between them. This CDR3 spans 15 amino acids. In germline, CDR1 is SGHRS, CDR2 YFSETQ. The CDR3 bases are TGCGCCAGCAGCTTGGCCCGGCTAGCGCACAATGAGCAGTTCTTC. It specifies CASSLARLAHNEQFF.

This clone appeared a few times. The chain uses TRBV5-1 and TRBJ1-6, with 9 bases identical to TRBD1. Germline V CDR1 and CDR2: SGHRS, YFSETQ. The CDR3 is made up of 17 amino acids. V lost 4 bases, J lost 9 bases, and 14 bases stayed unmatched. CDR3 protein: CASSPTTGGNLRSPLHF. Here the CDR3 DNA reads TGCGCCAGCAGCCCCACCACAGGGGGCAATTTGCGTTCACCCCTCCACTTT.

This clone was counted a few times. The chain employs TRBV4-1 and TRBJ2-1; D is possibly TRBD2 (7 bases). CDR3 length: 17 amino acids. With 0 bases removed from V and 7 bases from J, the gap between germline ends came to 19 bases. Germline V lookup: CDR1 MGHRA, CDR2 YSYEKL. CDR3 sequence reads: CASSQERGGEWGNEQFF. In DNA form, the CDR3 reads TGCGCCAGCAGCCAAGAGAGAGGGGGGGAGTGGGGAAATGAGCAGTTCTTC.

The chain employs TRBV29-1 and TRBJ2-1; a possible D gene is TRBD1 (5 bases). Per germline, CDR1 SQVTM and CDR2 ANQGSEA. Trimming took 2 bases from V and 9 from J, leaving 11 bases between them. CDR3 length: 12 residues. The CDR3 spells CSVEHQGSEQFF. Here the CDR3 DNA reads TGCAGCGTTGAACACCAGGGTAGTGAGCAGTTCTTC.

The CDR3 loop reads CASSQDAGPRRPNEQFF. The CDR3 DNA follows: TGTGCCAGCAGCCAAGATGCGGGACCCCGAAGGCCTAATGAGCAGTTCTTC. This chain joins TRBV14 and TRBJ2-1; possibly TRBD2 for D (6 bases). V was clipped by 0 bases and J by 7 bases, with 19 bases between them. The CDR3 consists of 17 residues. The germline gives CDR1 SGHDN, CDR2 FVKESK.

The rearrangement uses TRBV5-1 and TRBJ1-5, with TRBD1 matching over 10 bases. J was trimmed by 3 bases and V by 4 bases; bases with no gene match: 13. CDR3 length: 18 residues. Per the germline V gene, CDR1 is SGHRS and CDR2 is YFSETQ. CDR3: CASSLPAGGTGVNQPQHF. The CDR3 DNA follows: TGCGCCAGCAGCCTCCCCGCGGGGGGGACAGGGGTCAATCAGCCCCAGCATTTT.

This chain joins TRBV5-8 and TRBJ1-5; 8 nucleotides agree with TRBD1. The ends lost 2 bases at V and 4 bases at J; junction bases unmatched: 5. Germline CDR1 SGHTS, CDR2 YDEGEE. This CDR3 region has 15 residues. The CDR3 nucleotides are TGTGCCAGCAGCTTCTCCGGGACAGGAAATCAGCCCCAGCATTTT. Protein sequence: CASSFSGTGNQPQHF.

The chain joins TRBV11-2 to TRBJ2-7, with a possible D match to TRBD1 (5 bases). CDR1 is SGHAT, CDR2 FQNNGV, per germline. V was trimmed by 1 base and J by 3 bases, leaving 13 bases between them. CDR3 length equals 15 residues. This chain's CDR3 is CASSLGKGPLYEQYF. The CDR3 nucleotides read TGTGCCAGCAGCTTAGGAAAGGGGCCACTCTACGAGCAGTACTTC. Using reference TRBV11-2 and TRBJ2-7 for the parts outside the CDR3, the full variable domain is EAGVAQSPRYKIIEKRQSVAFWCNPISGHATLYWYQQILGQGPKLLIQFQNNGVVDDSQLPKDRFSAERLKGVDSTLKIQPAKLEDSAVYLCASSLGKGPLYEQYFGPGTRLTVT.

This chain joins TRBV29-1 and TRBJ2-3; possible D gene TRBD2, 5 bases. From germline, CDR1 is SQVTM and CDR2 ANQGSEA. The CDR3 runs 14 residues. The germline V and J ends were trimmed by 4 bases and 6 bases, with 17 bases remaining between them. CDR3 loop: CSVVVGATSDTQYF. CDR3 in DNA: TGCAGCGTTGTTGTGGGAGCAACATCCGATACGCAGTATTTT.

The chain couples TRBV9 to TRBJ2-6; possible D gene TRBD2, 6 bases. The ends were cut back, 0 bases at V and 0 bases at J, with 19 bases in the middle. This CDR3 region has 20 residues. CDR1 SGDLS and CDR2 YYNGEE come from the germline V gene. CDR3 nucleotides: TGTGCCAGCAGCGTAGACTATCGGGGACTGTTCAGCTCTGGGGCCAACGTCCTGACTTTC. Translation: CASSVDYRGLFSSGANVLTF.

This CDR3 reads CASSLGYGYTF. The CDR3 coding sequence is TGTGCCAGCAGCCTCGGGTATGGCTACACCTTC. The chain is built from TRBV5-6 and TRBJ1-2; D is ambiguous. The V gene's germline CDR1 is SGHDT and CDR2 YYEEEE. The CDR3 sequence is 11 residues long. V shed 4 bases and J shed 5 bases, with 6 bases lying between them.

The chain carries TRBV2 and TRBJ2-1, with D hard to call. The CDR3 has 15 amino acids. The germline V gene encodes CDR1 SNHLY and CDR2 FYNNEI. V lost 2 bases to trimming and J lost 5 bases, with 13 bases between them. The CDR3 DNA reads TGTGCCAGCAGTGAAATGGCCCCCCCCGACAATGAGCAGTTCTTC. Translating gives CASSEMAPPDNEQFF.

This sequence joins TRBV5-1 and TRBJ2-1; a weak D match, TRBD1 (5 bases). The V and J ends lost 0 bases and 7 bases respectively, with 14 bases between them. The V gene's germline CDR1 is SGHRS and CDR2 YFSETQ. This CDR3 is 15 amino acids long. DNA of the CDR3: TGCGCCAGCAGCTTGGCCAGGGTGCCCGGGAATGAGCAGTTCTTC. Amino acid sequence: CASSLARVPGNEQFF. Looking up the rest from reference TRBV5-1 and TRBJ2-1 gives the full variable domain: KAGVTQTPRYLIKTRGQQVTLSCSPISGHRSVSWYQQTPGQGLQFLFEYFSETQRNKGNFPGRFSGRQFSNSRSEMNVSTLELGDSALYLCASSLARVPGNEQFFGPGTRLTVL.

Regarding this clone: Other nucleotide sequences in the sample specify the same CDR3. The CDR3 sequence is CASSLGGGTDTQYF. For the CDR3, the DNA is TGTGCCAGCAGCTTAGGTGGGGGGACAGATACGCAGTATTTT. The genes are TRBV11-3 and TRBJ2-3; D perhaps matches TRBD2 (6 bases). Per the germline V gene, CDR1 is SGHNT and CDR2 is YENEEA. V gave up 1 base and J gave up 3 bases, with 8 bases separating them. This CDR3 has 14 residues.

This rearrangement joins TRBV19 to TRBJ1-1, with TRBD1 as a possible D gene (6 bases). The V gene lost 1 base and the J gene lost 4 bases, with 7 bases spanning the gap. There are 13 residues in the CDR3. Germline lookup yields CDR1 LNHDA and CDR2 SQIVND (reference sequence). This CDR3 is CASSIVGGTEAFF. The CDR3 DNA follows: TGTGCCAGTAGTATAGTAGGGGGCACTGAAGCTTTCTTT.